Each of the 20 T cell receptor beta chains below was sequenced from the same sample in a study of blood T cell repertoires in COVID-19. Profiled with immunoSEQ multiplex PCR; TCRdb holds only in-frame clones, not every one. The sample contains 180,000 or so clones, approximately 80% of which appear only once. Sequenced material: PBMCs or T cells enriched from blood (not recorded which). These receptors came from a man between 60 and 70 years old who had been exposed to COVID-19.

The V gene is TRBV6-5, the J gene TRBJ2-6; the D is unclear. The germline V gene encodes CDR1 MNHEY and CDR2 SVGAGI. V dropped 1 base and J dropped 0 bases, with 4 bases sitting between them. The CDR3 covers 15 residues. The CDR3 loop reads CASSYWSSGANVLTF. The CDR3 DNA is TGTGCCAGCAGTTACTGGAGCTCTGGGGCCAACGTCCTGACTTTC.

The table lists this clone with many counts. The CDR3 sequence is CASSQDSEVGELFF. The CDR3 nucleotides read TGTGCCAGCAGCCAAGATTCCGAGGTTGGGGAGCTGTTTTTT. The chain combines TRBV4-2 with TRBJ2-2; D call uncertain. V lost 0 bases and J lost 8, with 10 bases in between. Germline V gene data show CDR1 as LGHNA and CDR2 as YNFKEQ. This CDR3 has 14 amino acids.

CDR3 nucleotide sequence: TGTGCCAGCAACCGACAGGGGGCCGGCGAGCAGTACTTC. Translating it yields CASNRQGAGEQYF. This rearrangement joins TRBV9 to TRBJ2-7; TRBD1 agrees at 10 bases. In germline, CDR1 is SGDLS, CDR2 YYNGEE. Trimming cost V 6 bases and J 6 bases; bases outside gene matches: 6. The CDR3 consists of 13 residues.

The V gene is TRBV9, the J gene TRBJ1-1, with a weak D call TRBD1 (6 bases). The CDR3 spans 14 residues. Trimming cost V 0 bases and J 4 bases, with 10 bases left between them. The germline gives CDR1 SGDLS, CDR2 YYNGEE. The CDR3 reads CASSVDSGVTEAFF. The CDR3 DNA reads as TGTGCCAGCAGCGTAGATTCAGGGGTCACTGAAGCTTTCTTT.

CDR3 DNA: TGTGCCAGCAGTTTAAGGACTCGAAGCTCCTACAATGAGCAGTTCTTC. Its translation is CASSLRTRSSYNEQFF. The chain joins TRBV27 to TRBJ2-1, with D perhaps matching TRBD2 (5 bases). V gave up 2 bases and J gave up 0 bases, with 11 bases separating them. CDR3 length: 16 residues. Germline CDR1 is MNHEY and CDR2 is SMNVEV (reference sequence).

V gene TRBV27 combines with J gene TRBJ2-2; TRBD1 matches 10 bases. The germline V gene encodes CDR1 MNHEY and CDR2 SMNVEV (reference sequence). Trimming removed 2 bases from V and 5 bases from J; junction bases left unmatched: 2. This CDR3 is built from 15 residues. Here the CDR3 DNA reads TGTGCCAGCAGTTTACGGACAGGGGGGACCGGGGAGCTGTTTTTT. Protein: CASSLRTGGTGELFF.

This clone was observed at least ten times. This chain links TRBV9 with TRBJ2-1, with 12 bases that match TRBD2. CDR3 length: 16 amino acids. V lost 2 bases and J lost 9; bases outside the gene matches: 9. Germline CDR1 is SGDLS and CDR2 is YYNGEE. CDR3 DNA: TGTGCCAGCAGCGTCGCCCCTAGCGGGAGGGCCCTTGAGCAGTTCTTC. It yields the protein CASSVAPSGRALEQFF.

The chain combines TRBV5-4 with TRBJ1-6; D possibly corresponds to TRBD1 (5 bases). V was pared by 5 bases and J by 7 bases, with 10 bases between. CDR3 length: 13 residues. Germline CDR1 and CDR2: SGHNT and YYREEE (reference sequence). CDR3 sequence reads: CASRIGGNSPLHF. The CDR3 DNA reads TGTGCCAGCAGGATTGGGGGGAATTCACCCCTCCACTTT.

This clone came up once. The V and J genes are TRBV5-4 and TRBJ1-6; no clear D. The CDR3 totals 15 residues. Germline CDR1 SGHNT, CDR2 YYREEE (reference sequence). V was trimmed by 2 bases and J by 7 bases, leaving 13 bases between them. The CDR3 sequence: CASSFPPGMNSPLHF. The CDR3, as DNA: TGTGCCAGCAGCTTTCCGCCCGGGATGAATTCACCCCTCCACTTT.

This clone is judged medium-sized. V is TRBV29-1 and J is TRBJ1-3, with D possibly TRBD1 on 5 matching bases. V was clipped by 0 bases and J by 4 bases, with 7 bases between them. The germline V gene has CDR1 SQVTM and CDR2 ANQGSEA. The CDR3 has 13 amino acids. In DNA form, the CDR3 reads TGCAGCGTTGAAGACAGGGCCGGAAACACCATATATTTT. Amino acid sequence: CSVEDRAGNTIYF. The full variable domain, rest sourced from reference TRBV29-1 and TRBJ1-3, is SAVISQKPSRDICQRGTSLTIQCQVDSQVTMMFWYRQQPGQSLTLIATANQGSEATYESGFVIDKFPISRPNLTFSTLTVSNMSPEDSSIYLCSVEDRAGNTIYFGEGSWLTVV.

This clone appeared many times. J is TRBJ2-5 and V is TRBV28; 9 bases agree with TRBD1. Trimming at V came to 6 bases and at J to 5 bases, leaving 10 bases not matched to a gene. Per germline, CDR1 MDHEN and CDR2 SYDVKM. The CDR3 extends over 15 amino acids. DNA of the CDR3: TGTGCCAGCAGCGACGGGACAGGGCGGCGGGAGACCCAGTACTTC. Protein: CASSDGTGRRETQYF.

This clone appeared once. V and J are TRBV4-3 and TRBJ1-2; D remains ambiguous. CDR1 and CDR2 from the germline V gene are LGHNA and YSLEER. V lost 1 base and J 12 bases, leaving 15 bases between the germline ends. The CDR3 has 13 amino acids. Here the CDR3 DNA reads TGCGCCAGCAGCCAAGCTGCGGGGTTCCCGCACACCTTC. Its protein is CASSQAAGFPHTF.

This clone was recorded only once. The J gene is TRBJ2-3, the V gene TRBV4-3, with 8 bases identical to TRBD2. The CDR3 spans 15 residues. Per the germline V gene, CDR1 is LGHNA and CDR2 is YSLEER. J was trimmed by 3 bases and V by 0 bases; bases with no gene match: 2. The CDR3 DNA reads TGCGCCAGCAGCCAAGAAAGCGGGAGAACAGATACGCAGTATTTT. Translating gives CASSQESGRTDTQYF.

The rearrangement joins TRBV7-9 to TRBJ1-2; D gene unclear. V dropped 3 bases and J dropped 9 bases, with 14 bases sitting between them. CDR1 SEHNR and CDR2 FQNEAQ come from the germline V gene (reference sequence). This CDR3 comprises 13 residues. CDR3: CASSLGSGWSYTF. The CDR3 DNA reads as TGTGCCAGCAGCTTGGGCAGTGGCTGGAGCTACACCTTC. The full variable domain, with the rest looked up from reference TRBV7-9 and TRBJ1-2, is DTGVSQNPRHKITKRGQNVTFRCDPISEHNRLYWYRQTLGQGPEFLTYFQNEAQLEKSRLLSDRFSAERPKGSFSTLEIQRTEQGDSAMYLCASSLGSGWSYTFGSGTRLTVV.

This sequence joins TRBV24-1 and TRBJ2-1; 13 positions match TRBD2. The CDR3 has 17 amino acids. Germline V lookup: CDR1 KGHDR, CDR2 SFDVKD. The ends lost 5 bases at V and 0 bases at J; junction bases unmatched: 3. The CDR3 reads CATSGRTSGGSYNEQFF. CDR3 DNA: TGTGCCACCAGTGGCCGGACTAGCGGGGGCTCCTACAATGAGCAGTTCTTC.

J is TRBJ2-1 and V is TRBV10-3, with 10 bases fitting TRBD2. The CDR3 is made up of 16 amino acids. V lost 6 bases to trimming and J lost 0 bases; unmatched junction nucleotides: 5. CDR1 ENHRY and CDR2 SYGVKD come from the germline V gene. The CDR3 sequence: CAIRISGGSSYNEQFF. CDR3 DNA sequence: TGTGCCATCAGGATTAGCGGGGGGTCCTCCTACAATGAGCAGTTCTTC.

The rearrangement links TRBV15 to TRBJ2-3; 9 bases fit TRBD2. The V segment lost 6 bases and the J segment 2 bases; nucleotides outside the gene matches: 9. Germline CDR1 is LNHNV and CDR2 is YYDKDF (reference sequence). The CDR3 runs to 16 residues. CDR3 amino acids: CATREVVAGDTDTQYF. Here the CDR3 DNA reads TGTGCCACCAGGGAGGTGGTAGCGGGAGACACAGATACGCAGTATTTT.

The rearrangement joins TRBV6-4 to TRBJ2-3, with D uncertain. The germline V and J ends were trimmed by 0 bases and 3 bases, with 7 bases remaining between them. CDR1 is MRHNA and CDR2 is SNTAGT in the germline V gene. The CDR3 totals 14 residues. CDR3 sequence: CASSDSVETDTQYF. The CDR3 DNA follows: TGTGCCAGCAGTGACTCGGTAGAGACAGATACGCAGTATTTT.

This chain's CDR3 is CASSVGQFNSPLHF. CDR3 bases: TGTGCCAGCAGCGTAGGACAGTTCAATTCACCCCTCCACTTT. This sequence joins TRBV9 and TRBJ1-6; maybe TRBD1 (5 bases). The CDR3 spans 14 residues. V was cut by 0 bases and J by 7 bases, with 8 bases left in between. Germline CDR1 and CDR2: SGDLS and YYNGEE.

The chain has TRBV13 and TRBJ2-1; 7 nucleotides agree with TRBD1. The CDR3 runs 19 residues. Trimming at V came to 0 bases and at J to 4 bases, leaving 15 bases not matched to a gene. The V gene's germline CDR1 is PRHDT and CDR2 FYEKMQ (reference sequence). Here the CDR3 DNA reads TGTGCCAGCAGCTTAGGGGAAAATTGGCAGGGGGTCCTTTACAATGAGCAGTTCTTC. It specifies CASSLGENWQGVLYNEQFF.